These 25 T cell receptor beta chains came from one sample sequenced in a study of human T cells and chemical hapten exposure. TCRdb re-derived calls from the RACE reads in MiXCR, one entry per CDR3 protein. The data hold tens of thousands of distinct CDR3 sequences, with about 9.1% observed a single time. Time point in this sample: patch test 1, 2 weeks after DPC sensitization. Treatment noted: therapeutic diphenylcyclopropenone sensitization with weekly scalp DPC. Sequenced material: whole blood, taken in connection with sensitization to the hapten diphenylcyclopropenone (DPC). These receptor sequences come from a woman in her thirties or forties with alopecia areata. Some clones in this sample may be carry-over from other donors' samples.

This clonotype showed up many times. The V call is TRBV4-2, the J call TRBJ1-1; D gene uncertain. The CDR3 covers 15 residues. The germline V gene has CDR1 LGHNA and CDR2 YNFKEQ. Trimming left V 1 base short and J 0 bases short, with 9 bases between. The CDR3 region is CASSQGEGLNTEAFF. As DNA, the CDR3 is TGTGCCAGCAGCCAAGGAGAAGGGCTGAACACTGAAGCTTTCTTT.

V is TRBV5-1 and J is TRBJ2-7, with 12 positions matching TRBD1. The V gene end was trimmed by 2 bases and the J gene end by 0 bases; junction bases not matched to a gene: 3. Looked up from germline, CDR1 is SGHRS and CDR2 is YFSETQ. CDR3 length equals 16 residues. The CDR3, as DNA: TGCGCCAGCAGCTTACGGGACAGGGGGCCCTCCTACGAGCAGTACTTC. Protein sequence: CASSLRDRGPSYEQYF.

This clonotype was detected ten times or more. This rearrangement joins TRBV28 to TRBJ1-4, with TRBD1 identical over 8 bases. V trimming: 5 bases; J trimming: 8 bases; junction bases outside the gene matches: 7. The germline gives CDR1 MDHEN, CDR2 SYDVKM. The CDR3 totals 14 residues. Here the CDR3 reads CASSETGVREKLFF. CDR3 sequence (DNA): TGTGCCAGCAGTGAGACAGGGGTGAGGGAAAAACTGTTTTTT.

CDR3 sequence: CASSQEGRDEQYF. The CDR3 DNA follows: TGCGCCAGCAGCCAGGAAGGGAGGGACGAGCAGTACTTC. This sequence joins TRBV4-1 and TRBJ2-7; TRBD2 aligns across 7 bases. V lost 3 bases, J lost 5 bases, and 4 bases stayed unmatched. CDR1 MGHRA and CDR2 YSYEKL come from the germline V gene. This CDR3 is built from 13 residues.

This clonotype appeared many times. The genes are TRBV6-6 and TRBJ2-2; no clear D. Trimming took 2 bases from V and 2 from J, leaving 9 bases between them. Germline assignment: CDR1 MNHNY and CDR2 SVGAGI (reference sequence). The CDR3 length is 15 residues. CDR3 nucleotide sequence: TGTGCCAGCAGTTACCCGACCTACAACACCGGGGAGCTGTTTTTT. Its protein is CASSYPTYNTGELFF.

This clonotype has a single count. A much larger clone differs from this one at a single base, so this may be a read error. The CDR3 carries no conserved terminal phenylalanine or tryptophan, so it likely arises from a read error. The chain carries TRBV4-3 and TRBJ2-7, with TRBD1 as a possible D gene (5 bases). Trimming left V 5 bases short and J 0 bases short, with 8 bases between. The CDR3 is 13 amino acids. Germline assignment: CDR1 LGHNA and CDR2 YSLEER. The CDR3 reads CASSATGSYEQYS. The CDR3 DNA follows: TGCGCCAGCAGCGCAACAGGCTCCTACGAGCAGTACTCC.

This clonotype occurred a few times. The chain employs TRBV6-4 and TRBJ2-5; D remains ambiguous. This CDR3 region has 13 residues. Trimming cost V 6 bases and J 4 bases, with 12 bases left between them. Germline loops: CDR1 MRHNA, CDR2 SNTAGT. The CDR3 DNA reads TGTGCCAGCAGCGCCGGGCCGGGAGAGACCCAGTACTTC. Translation: CASSAGPGETQYF.

V usage is TRBV6-1 and J usage is TRBJ2-1; D is tentatively TRBD1 or TRBD2 (6 bases each). CDR1 MNHNS and CDR2 SASEGT come from the germline V gene. The CDR3 has 16 amino acids. The V end lost 4 bases, the J end lost 7 bases, and 20 bases lay between the germline ends. The CDR3 sequence is CASSGRTGARGNEQFF. The CDR3, as DNA: TGTGCCAGCAGTGGCAGAACGGGGGCTAGGGGGAATGAGCAGTTCTTC.

This clonotype was seen many times. This chain uses TRBV7-9 with TRBJ2-3; TRBD2 matches at 10 bases. The CDR3 runs to 15 residues. Per the germline V gene, CDR1 is SEHNR and CDR2 is FQNEAQ (reference sequence). The V segment lost 0 bases and the J segment 4 bases; nucleotides outside the gene matches: 1. The CDR3 DNA sequence: TGTGCCAGCAGCTTAGCTAGCGGGGGGCCAGATACGCAGTATTTT. The encoded protein is CASSLASGGPDTQYF. The full variable domain, in which reference TRBV7-9 and TRBJ2-3 provide the parts outside the CDR3, is DTGVSQNPRHKITKRGQNVTFRCDPISEHNRLYWYRQTLGQGPEFLTYFQNEAQLEKSRLLSDRFSAERPKGSFSTLEIQRTEQGDSAMYLCASSLASGGPDTQYFGPGTRLTVL.

The genes are TRBV9 and TRBJ2-7, with D uncertain. With 1 base removed from V and 6 bases from J, the gap between germline ends came to 11 bases. There are 13 residues in the CDR3. The germline V gene has CDR1 SGDLS and CDR2 YYNGEE. The CDR3 region has the DNA TGTGCCAGCAGCGTAACCCCTTCGGGCGAGCAGTACTTC. Its protein is CASSVTPSGEQYF.

In this sample, this clonotype turned up many times. The J gene is TRBJ2-4, the V gene TRBV4-3, with TRBD1 matching 11 bases. V lost 3 bases to trimming and J lost 8 bases; unmatched junction nucleotides: 9. The CDR3 covers 16 residues. CDR1 and CDR2 from the germline V gene are LGHNA and YSLEER. The CDR3 sequence: CASSQTTGQGVDIQYF. The CDR3 nucleotides read TGCGCCAGCAGCCAGACCACGGGACAGGGGGTAGACATTCAGTACTTC.

A word on this clonotype: Possible read error: a much larger clone is one base away. It is likely a read error, because the conserved phenylalanine at the end of the CDR3 is missing. CDR3 DNA sequence: TGTGCCAGCAGTTACTCGGGGGGGAGGTCGAGCAATCAGCCCCAGCATATT. Its translation: CASSYSGGRSSNQPQHI. J is TRBJ1-5 and V is TRBV6-6; tentatively, D is TRBD1 (5 bases). Germline CDR1 reads MNHNY; CDR2 reads SVGAGI (reference sequence). V shed 0 bases and J shed 1 base, with 13 bases lying between them. The CDR3 sequence is 17 residues long.

The rearrangement uses TRBV5-1 and TRBJ1-2, with TRBD1 as a possible D gene (6 bases). This CDR3 has 18 amino acids. Trimming stripped 0 bases from V and 0 bases from J, with 18 bases between. CDR1 and CDR2 from the germline V gene are SGHRS and YFSETQ. As DNA, the CDR3 is TGCGCCAGCAGCTTGGACGGGCCAGGGGTGATACCTAACTATGGCTACACCTTC. Amino acid sequence: CASSLDGPGVIPNYGYTF.

The CDR3 region is CASSLGLVTQYF. Written as DNA, the CDR3 is TGTGCCAGCAGCTTAGGTCTGGTTACGCAGTATTTT. The chain is built from TRBV11-2 and TRBJ2-3, with D unclear. V gave up 1 base and J gave up 8 bases, with 7 bases separating them. The CDR3 runs 12 residues. CDR1 SGHAT and CDR2 FQNNGV come from the germline V gene.

CDR3 sequence (DNA): TGTGCCAGCAGACCCGCCGGCCCCCCTTCTGAGCAGTTCTTC. Residues: CASRPAGPPSEQFF. The gene calls are TRBV5-6 and TRBJ2-1; D is unresolved. The CDR3 is 14 residues long. Trimming took 5 bases from V and 9 from J, leaving 18 bases between them. Germline assignment: CDR1 SGHDT and CDR2 YYEEEE. Variable domain in full (rest from reference TRBV5-6 and TRBJ2-1): DAGVTQSPTHLIKTRGQQVTLRCSPKSGHDTVSWYQQALGQGPQFIFQYYEEEERQRGNFPDRFSGHQFPNYSSELNVNALLLGDSALYLCASRPAGPPSEQFFGPGTRLTVL.

This clonotype was counted ten times or more. The chain couples TRBV25-1 to TRBJ2-7; D is ambiguous. The V gene's germline CDR1 is MGHDK and CDR2 SYGVNS. V lost 6 bases and J lost 3, with 6 bases in between. This CDR3 is built from 11 residues. CDR3 residues: CASRSFYEQYF. Here the CDR3 DNA reads TGTGCCAGCAGATCGTTCTACGAGCAGTACTTC.

This clonotype was counted ten times or more. The chain joins TRBV28 to TRBJ1-2; no reliable D call. Trimming took 5 bases from V and 0 from J, leaving 16 bases between them. CDR1 MDHEN and CDR2 SYDVKM come from the germline V gene. The CDR3 is 16 amino acids. CDR3 in amino acids: CASSPPNSRTNYGYTF. Here the CDR3 DNA reads TGTGCCAGCAGTCCCCCCAATTCCAGAACTAACTATGGCTACACCTTC.

This clonotype showed up many times. The chain has TRBV28 and TRBJ2-7; no firm D call. Germline V lookup: CDR1 MDHEN, CDR2 SYDVKM. CDR3 size: 11 residues. The CDR3 sequence is CALGSSYEQYF. In DNA, the CDR3 is TGTGCTCTGGGAAGCTCCTACGAGCAGTACTTC.

This clonotype was detected many times. The chain recombines TRBV4-3 with TRBJ2-1, with D perhaps TRBD2 (5 bases). The CDR3 contains 15 residues. Germline-derived CDR1 and CDR2 are LGHNA and YSLEER. V lost 0 bases and J 1 base, leaving 7 bases between the germline ends. Written as DNA, the CDR3 is TGCGCCAGCAGCCAAGATGCGGGTTCCTACAATGAGCAGTTCTTC. Translation gives CASSQDAGSYNEQFF.

This clonotype was counted at least ten times. This rearrangement joins TRBV20-1 to TRBJ1-2; D is unclear. In germline, CDR1 is DFQATT, CDR2 SNEGSKA (reference sequence). The CDR3 runs 12 residues. The V and J ends lost 4 bases and 2 bases respectively, with 8 bases between them. CDR3 in DNA: TGCAGTGCTAACGGGGTGAACTATGGCTACACCTTC. Translated, it gives CSANGVNYGYTF.

This clonotype was detected many times. CDR3 protein: CASSQSGGLWNYGYTF. As DNA, the CDR3 is TGTGCCAGCAGCCAAAGTGGGGGGCTGTGGAACTATGGCTACACCTTC. The genes are TRBV7-9 and TRBJ1-2; D possibly corresponds to TRBD1 (6 bases). CDR1 SEHNR and CDR2 FQNEAQ come from the germline V gene (reference sequence). The CDR3 extends over 16 amino acids. V dropped 5 bases and J dropped 2 bases, with 18 bases sitting between them.

In this sample, this clonotype turned up a few times. V and J are TRBV11-2 and TRBJ2-2; tentative D call: TRBD1 (6 bases). The CDR3 spans 16 residues. Trimming left V 7 bases short and J 0 bases short, with 15 bases between. Germline CDR1 SGHAT, CDR2 FQNNGV. CDR3 nucleotides: TGTGCCAGCACCTTGAGGGGGACATCGAACACCGGGGAGCTGTTTTTT. Its translation is CASTLRGTSNTGELFF.

This clonotype appeared many times. The chain joins TRBV5-1 to TRBJ2-3; 11 nucleotides agree with TRBD2. The V gene end was trimmed by 4 bases and the J gene end by 0 bases; junction bases not matched to a gene: 4. This CDR3 region has 16 residues. Germline lookup yields CDR1 SGHRS and CDR2 YFSETQ. CDR3 sequence: CASSMRTSGSTDTQYF. The CDR3 bases are TGCGCCAGCAGCATGAGGACTAGCGGGAGCACAGATACGCAGTATTTT. The variable domain in full, completed from reference TRBV5-1 and TRBJ2-3, reads KAGVTQTPRYLIKTRGQQVTLSCSPISGHRSVSWYQQTPGQGLQFLFEYFSETQRNKGNFPGRFSGRQFSNSRSEMNVSTLELGDSALYLCASSMRTSGSTDTQYFGPGTRLTVL.

The sample holds a few counts of this clonotype. The rearrangement links TRBV30 to TRBJ2-2; D unclear. The CDR3 consists of 12 residues. Trimming removed 2 bases at V and 7 bases at J, with 8 bases between. From germline, CDR1 is GTSNPN and CDR2 SVGIG (reference sequence). This chain's CDR3 is CAWSLVGGELFF. The CDR3 DNA follows: TGTGCCTGGAGTCTCGTCGGCGGGGAGCTGTTTTTT.

This clonotype was recorded many times. V is TRBV6-5 and J is TRBJ2-2; 7 positions agree with TRBD2. Germline V lookup: CDR1 MNHEY, CDR2 SVGAGI. CDR3 length: 15 residues. With V trimmed by 6 bases and J by 4 bases, 8 bases remained unmatched. CDR3: CASSRTSVRTGELFF. CDR3 nucleotides: TGTGCCAGCAGCCGCACTAGCGTTCGCACCGGGGAGCTGTTTTTT.